These 16 T cell receptor beta chains were all obtained from the same sample, sequenced in a study of identical twins. TCRdb used MiXCR to reprocess the 5' RACE reads, holding one entry per CDR3 protein. Of approximately 600,000 distinct CDR3 sequences in the sample, 7.1% were seen once. These same data were also listed under a study on yellow fever vaccine responses in identical twins.

The source material was PBMCs. Source of these receptors: a woman aged 18-29 years in good health.

This clonotype was seen more than once but under ten times. J is TRBJ2-6 and V is TRBV12-3 or TRBV12-4, with TRBD1 matching 8 bases. The CDR3 contains 15 residues. V was pared by 3 bases and J by 5 bases, with 3 bases of the junction left unmatched. Here the CDR3 reads CASSFRTGRANVLTF. The CDR3 region has the DNA TGTGCCAGCAGTTTCCGGACAGGGCGGGCCAACGTCCTGACTTTC.

This clonotype was seen at least ten times. The V and J genes are TRBV6-5 and TRBJ2-1, with 9 bases that match TRBD2. The CDR3 extends over 15 amino acids. Germline assignment: CDR1 MNHEY and CDR2 SVGAGI. V dropped 4 bases and J dropped 7; count of bases not matched to a gene: 8. The CDR3 nucleotides are TGTGCCAGCAGTTGGAGGGCGGGAGGGCCTAATGAGCAGTTCTTC. Translating it yields CASSWRAGGPNEQFF.

At least ten counts were recorded for this clonotype. The chain joins TRBV6-1 to TRBJ1-6; TRBD1 might be the D (5 bases). V was shortened by 6 bases and J by 0 bases, with 15 bases between the two germline ends. The CDR3 spans 17 residues. Germline V lookup: CDR1 MNHNS, CDR2 SASEGT. CDR3 in amino acids: CASRGAPGSSYNSPLHF. The CDR3 DNA reads TGTGCCAGCAGGGGAGCTCCAGGGAGCTCCTATAATTCACCCCTCCACTTT.

This clonotype was observed many times. The rearrangement joins TRBV3-1 to TRBJ1-5; D might be TRBD1 (6 bases). Germline loops: CDR1 LGHDT, CDR2 YNNKEL (reference sequence). V lost 4 bases to trimming and J lost 7 bases, with 14 bases between them. The CDR3 contains 14 residues. The DNA for the CDR3 is TGTGCCAGCAGCCCTATACAGGGATTGCAGCCCCAGCATTTT. Translating it yields CASSPIQGLQPQHF.

This clonotype was seen ten or more times. The rearrangement uses TRBV12-3 or TRBV12-4 and TRBJ2-3, with 11 bases identical to TRBD2. Germline trimming cut 1 base from V and 2 bases from J; bases unmatched to any gene: 5. CDR3 length: 17 residues. The CDR3 coding sequence is TGTGCCAGCAGTTTAGGGGGACTAGCGGAGACCACAGATACGCAGTATTTT. Residues: CASSLGGLAETTDTQYF.

The genes are TRBV6-5 and TRBJ1-2; 9 bases line up with TRBD1. After removal of 2 bases from V and 7 bases from J, the junction contained 5 bases not matched to a gene. Germline values: CDR1 MNHEY, CDR2 SVGAGI. The CDR3 spans 14 residues. Here the CDR3 DNA reads TGTGCCAGCAGTTACGACAGGGGGAGAGGTGGCTACACCTTC. Protein product: CASSYDRGRGGYTF.

In its sample, this clonotype was seen many times. The chain combines TRBV10-3 with TRBJ1-2; unclear D gene. Per germline, CDR1 ENHRY and CDR2 SYGVKD. The CDR3 is made up of 11 amino acids. V shed 4 bases and J shed 8 bases, with 8 bases lying between them. The DNA of the CDR3 is TGTGCCATCAGTGCCAGGACGGGCTACACCTTC. This translates into CAISARTGYTF.

The rearrangement links TRBV5-5 to TRBJ2-6, with TRBD1 as a possible D gene (6 bases). Germline V gene data show CDR1 as SGHKS and CDR2 as YYEKEE (reference sequence). The CDR3 has 15 residues. With 3 bases removed from V and 2 bases from J, the gap between germline ends came to 9 bases. The CDR3 DNA follows: TGTGCCAGCAGCTCACAGGGAACTGGGGCCAACGTCCTGACTTTC. Amino acids: CASSSQGTGANVLTF.

The table lists this clonotype with a few counts. V and J are TRBV11-2 and TRBJ2-2, with 8 bases matching TRBD1. Germline lookup yields CDR1 SGHAT and CDR2 FQNNGV. This CDR3 has 17 amino acids. The J segment lost 5 bases and the V segment lost 2 bases, leaving 10 bases of the junction unmatched. CDR3 residues: CASSLTWAGGGTGELFF. The CDR3 DNA reads TGTGCCAGCAGCTTAACGTGGGCAGGGGGCGGGACCGGGGAGCTGTTTTTT.

This clonotype was seen more than once but under ten times. J is TRBJ2-7 and V is TRBV5-5, with 8 nucleotides matching TRBD1. Germline values: CDR1 SGHKS, CDR2 YYEKEE (reference sequence). The CDR3 spans 14 residues. The ends lost 4 bases at V and 3 bases at J; junction bases unmatched: 6. CDR3: CASSRGQGGYEQYF. The CDR3 DNA reads TGTGCCAGCAGCCGCGGACAGGGAGGCTACGAGCAGTACTTC.

The genes are TRBV11-1 and TRBJ2-5, with TRBD2 matching 13 bases. The CDR3 sequence is 19 residues long. Germline V gene sequence: CDR1 SGHAT, CDR2 FQDESV (reference sequence). With V trimmed by 0 bases and J by 5 bases, 12 bases remained unmatched. CDR3 DNA sequence: TGTGCCAGCAGCTTAGCGTACTCACTAGCGGGGGGGCCTATGGAGACCCAGTACTTC. This codes for CASSLAYSLAGGPMETQYF. The variable domain in full, completed from reference TRBV11-1 and TRBJ2-5, reads EAEVAQSPRYKITEKSQAVAFWCDPISGHATLYWYRQILGQGPELLVQFQDESVVDDSQLPKDRFSAERLKGVDSTLKIQPAELGDSAMYLCASSLAYSLAGGPMETQYFGPGTRLLVL.

This clonotype was counted between two and nine times. The CDR3 is CASREGTKTYEQYV. CDR3 bases: TGCGCCAGCAGGGAGGGGACAAAAACCTACGAGCAGTACGTC. V and J are TRBV5-1 and TRBJ2-7; TRBD1 or TRBD2 may be the D gene (6 bases each). The CDR3 is 14 residues long. The germline CDR1 and CDR2 sequences are SGHRS and YFSETQ. The V end lost 5 bases, the J end lost 2 bases, and 14 bases lay between the germline ends.

This clonotype was counted ten times or more. The chain uses TRBV5-1 and TRBJ2-2; 10 bases are a match to TRBD1. Germline assignment: CDR1 SGHRS and CDR2 YFSETQ. J lost 4 bases, V lost 4 bases, and 4 bases had no gene match. This CDR3 has 15 residues. CDR3 sequence: CASSPRTGGTGELFF. For the CDR3, the DNA is TGCGCCAGCAGCCCTCGGACAGGGGGCACCGGGGAGCTGTTTTTT.

There are a few counts of this clonotype. The J gene is TRBJ2-5, the V gene TRBV23-1, with D uncertain. TRBV23-1 is placed among ORFs of uncertain function. The CDR3 totals 14 residues. The germline V and J ends were trimmed by 6 bases and 1 base, with 12 bases remaining between them. CDR3 nucleotide sequence: TGCGCCAGCAGGGGCAGGAACACCCAAGAGACCCAGTACTTC. Translated: CASRGRNTQETQYF.

This clonotype has a handful of counts. This chain joins TRBV7-9 and TRBJ2-5, with D hard to call. V was cut by 4 bases and J by 1 base, with 13 bases left in between. The CDR3 has 15 residues. Germline V CDR1 and CDR2: SEHNR, FQNEAQ (reference sequence). In DNA, the CDR3 is TGTGCCAGCAGCTCCCTTCCCTCTCCCCAAGAGACCCAGTACTTC. Residues: CASSSLPSPQETQYF.

As regards this clonotype: Compared with germline, one end of the junction differs, possibly owing to a read error. V is TRBV7-8 and J is TRBJ1-1; possible D gene TRBD1, 6 bases. Germline V gene lookup returns CDR1 SGHVS and CDR2 FQNEAQ. This CDR3 region has 15 residues. CDR3 nucleotides: TGTGCCAGCAGCACTCGTGGGGACATGAACACTGAACCTTTCTTT. Its translation is CASSTRGDMNTEPFF.